This TCR beta chain emerged from a study of blood T cell repertoires in COVID-19. About the research overall: Specimens from acute and convalescent COVID-19 originated in the United States, Italy and Spain. PBMCs, B-cell-depleted T cells, or T cells provided the cDNA or gDNA that made up the material.

In the original workflow: Estimates of nucleated cell counts were drawn from the amplification of reference gene primers. Data came from immunoSEQ multiplex PCR; TCRdb stores just in-frame clones and leaves some out. That table supplies the V and J calls and clone size; D and trimming were determined from the DNA. The table shows over 100,000 clones, with 85% to 90% occurring only once. The count of this clone is one. The CDR3 extends over 16 amino acids. After removal of 5 bases from V and 1 base from J, the junction contained 8 bases not matched to a gene. Germline V gene data show CDR1 as MDHEN and CDR2 as SYDVKM.

J is TRBJ2-1 and V is TRBV28; TRBD1 matches at 7 bases. The specimen sequenced was peripheral blood. The sequence was collected from a human donor in a cohort sampled during active COVID-19. CDR3 coding DNA: TGTGCCAGCAGTCCTCGGACAGGACTTTCCTACAATGAGCAGTTCTTC. Translated, it gives CASSPRTGLSYNEQFF.